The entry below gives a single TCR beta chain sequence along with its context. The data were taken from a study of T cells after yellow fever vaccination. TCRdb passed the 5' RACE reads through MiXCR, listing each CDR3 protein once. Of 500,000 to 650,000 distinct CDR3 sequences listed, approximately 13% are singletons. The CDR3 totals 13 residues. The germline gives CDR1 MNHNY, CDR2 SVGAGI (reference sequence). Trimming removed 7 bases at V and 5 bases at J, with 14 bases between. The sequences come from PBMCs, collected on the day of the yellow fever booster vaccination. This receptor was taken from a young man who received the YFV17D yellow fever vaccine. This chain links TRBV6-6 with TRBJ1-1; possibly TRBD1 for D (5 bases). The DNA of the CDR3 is TGTGCCAGCACCCAGGGCCGCAAGACTGAAGCTTTCTTT. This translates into CASTQGRKTEAFF.